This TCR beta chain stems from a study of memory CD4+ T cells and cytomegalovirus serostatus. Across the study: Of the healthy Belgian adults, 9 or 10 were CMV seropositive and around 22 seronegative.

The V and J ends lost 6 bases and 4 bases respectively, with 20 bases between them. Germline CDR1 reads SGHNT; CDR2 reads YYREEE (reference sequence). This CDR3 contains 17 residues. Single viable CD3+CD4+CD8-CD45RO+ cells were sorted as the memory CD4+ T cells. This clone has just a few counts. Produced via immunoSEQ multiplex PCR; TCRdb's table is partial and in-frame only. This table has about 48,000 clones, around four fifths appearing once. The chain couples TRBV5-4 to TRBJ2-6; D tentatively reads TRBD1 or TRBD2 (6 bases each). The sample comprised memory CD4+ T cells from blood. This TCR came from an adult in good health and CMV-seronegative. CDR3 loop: CASTQAVGGSGANVLTF. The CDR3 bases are TGTGCCAGCACCCAGGCTGTGGGGGGCTCAGGGGCCAACGTCCTGACTTTC.